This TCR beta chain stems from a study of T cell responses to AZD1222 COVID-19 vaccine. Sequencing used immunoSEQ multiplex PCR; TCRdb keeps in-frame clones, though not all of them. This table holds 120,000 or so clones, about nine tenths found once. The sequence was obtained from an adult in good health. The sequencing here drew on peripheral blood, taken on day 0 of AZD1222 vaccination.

The CDR3 loop reads CASSPPQGALYNEQFF. CDR3 sequence (DNA): TGTGCCAGCTCACCACCCCAGGGGGCGCTTTACAATGAGCAGTTCTTC. This chain connects TRBV18 to TRBJ2-1; 8 bases are shared with TRBD1. Per the germline V gene, CDR1 is KGHSH and CDR2 is LQKENI. The CDR3 contains 16 residues. The V gene end was trimmed by 0 bases and the J gene end by 4 bases; junction bases not matched to a gene: 5.